This T cell receptor (beta chain) was identified during a study of cytomegalovirus exposure and HLA in healthy donors. Study-wide results and caveats: Later analysis suggested most CMV-associated TCR beta chains were HLA-restricted. A later analysis showed TCR association rates differing by HLA locus, peaking at DRB1 and lowest at HLA-C.

The primer mix had 60 Vbeta and 13 Jbeta primers. As originally analysed: It was a later analysis that counted around 85 million unique TCR beta chains, of which approximately 11 million were shared. Using immunoSEQ multiplex PCR, the repertoire was profiled, and TCRdb retains in-frame clones only, with some absent. For V, J and clone size, that table is used; D and trimming come from the DNA. The sample lists some 180,000 clones, about 79% occurring once. Though probably carrying unrecorded immune exposures, donors were nominally healthy at sampling. This clone was observed a handful of times. As yet, its antigen is unknown. This receptor was taken from a man younger than 30 in good health and CMV-seronegative. Sequencing was performed on PBMCs.

The CDR3 DNA sequence: TGCGCCAGCAGCCAACACTACGGGACAGGCTATACTAACTATGGCTACACCTTC. This encodes CASSQHYGTGYTNYGYTF. The chain joins TRBV4-1 to TRBJ1-2; 8 nucleotides agree with TRBD1. The CDR3 has 18 residues. The V and J ends lost 2 bases and 0 bases, in that order; junction bases with no gene match: 11. In germline, CDR1 is MGHRA, CDR2 YSYEKL.